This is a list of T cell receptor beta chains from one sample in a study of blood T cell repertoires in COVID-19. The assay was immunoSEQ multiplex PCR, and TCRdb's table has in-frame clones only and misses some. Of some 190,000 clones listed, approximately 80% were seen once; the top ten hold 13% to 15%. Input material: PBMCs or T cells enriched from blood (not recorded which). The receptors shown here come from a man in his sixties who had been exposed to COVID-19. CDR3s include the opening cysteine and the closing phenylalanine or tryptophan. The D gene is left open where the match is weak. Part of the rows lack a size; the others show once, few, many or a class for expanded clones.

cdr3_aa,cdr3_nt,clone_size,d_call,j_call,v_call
CASSYSGRPFDEQFF,TGTGCCAGCAGCTATAGCGGGAGGCCCTTCGATGAGCAGTTCTTC,.,TRBD2,TRBJ2-1,TRBV5-5
CASSIPRDRVEDTQYF,TGTGCCAGCAGCATTCCCCGGGACAGGGTTGAAGATACGCAGTATTTT,.,TRBD1,TRBJ2-3,TRBV7-9
CASSSGTSGINEQFF,TGTGCCAGCAGCTCCGGGACTAGCGGGATCAATGAGCAGTTCTTC,once,TRBD2,TRBJ2-1,TRBV7-9
CASSFGQGTNEKLFF,TGTGCCAGCAGCTTTGGACAGGGCACTAATGAAAAACTGTTTTTT,once,TRBD1,TRBJ1-4,TRBV5-5
CASSLLSGTGSTNEKLFF,TGCGCCAGCAGCTTGTTATCAGGGACAGGTTCAACTAATGAAAAACTGTTTTTT,.,TRBD1,TRBJ1-4,TRBV5-1
CASSLQQGNYGYTF,TGTGCCAGCAGCCTACAACAGGGAAACTATGGCTACACCTTC,once,.,TRBJ1-2,TRBV2
CAWSVQITVLFF,TGTGCCTGGAGTGTACAGATTACGGTACTGTTTTTT,.,.,TRBJ1-4,TRBV30
CASSFPGQNTEAFF,TGTGCCAGCAGTTTCCCCGGACAGAACACTGAAGCTTTCTTT,.,.,TRBJ1-1,TRBV27
CASSLDRVNTEAFF,TGTGCCAGTAGTCTTGACAGGGTAAACACTGAAGCTTTCTTT,.,TRBD1,TRBJ1-1,TRBV19
CASSTSGEYNEQFF,TGTGCCAGCAGTACTAGCGGGGAGTACAATGAGCAGTTCTTC,few,TRBD2,TRBJ2-1,TRBV28
CASSVGQNTEAFF,TGTGCCAGCAGCGTAGGGCAAAACACTGAAGCTTTCTTT,.,.,TRBJ1-1,TRBV11-3
CASSLWTGGTTGELFF,TGTGCCAGCAGCCTGTGGACAGGGGGCACCACCGGGGAGCTGTTTTTT,.,TRBD1,TRBJ2-2,TRBV7-9
CASSVTRNTGELFF,TGTGCCAGCAGCGTAACCAGGAACACCGGGGAGCTGTTTTTT,.,.,TRBJ2-2,TRBV9
CASSLAARLAGAPPYEQYF,TGTGCCAGCAGCTTAGCGGCCAGGCTAGCGGGAGCCCCGCCCTACGAGCAGTACTTC,.,TRBD2,TRBJ2-7,TRBV7-6